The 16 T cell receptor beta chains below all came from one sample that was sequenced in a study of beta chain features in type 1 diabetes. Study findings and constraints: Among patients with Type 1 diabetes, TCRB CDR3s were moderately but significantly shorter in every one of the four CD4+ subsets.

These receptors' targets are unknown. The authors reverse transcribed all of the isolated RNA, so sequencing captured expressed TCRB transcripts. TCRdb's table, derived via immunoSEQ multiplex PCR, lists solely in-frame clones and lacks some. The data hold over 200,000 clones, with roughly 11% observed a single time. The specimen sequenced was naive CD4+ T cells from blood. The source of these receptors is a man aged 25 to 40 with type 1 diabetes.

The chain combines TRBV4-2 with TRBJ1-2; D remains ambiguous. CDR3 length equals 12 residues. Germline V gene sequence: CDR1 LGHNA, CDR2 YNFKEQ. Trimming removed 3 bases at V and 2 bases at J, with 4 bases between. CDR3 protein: CASSHRNYGYTF. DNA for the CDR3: TGTGCCAGCAGCCACCGGAACTATGGCTACACCTTC.

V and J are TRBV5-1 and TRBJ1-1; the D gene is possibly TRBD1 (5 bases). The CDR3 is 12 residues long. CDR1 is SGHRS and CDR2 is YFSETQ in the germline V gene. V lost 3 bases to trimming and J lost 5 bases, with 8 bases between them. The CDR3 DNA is TGCGCCAGCAGCTCACAGGAGACTGAAGCTTTCTTT. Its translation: CASSSQETEAFF.

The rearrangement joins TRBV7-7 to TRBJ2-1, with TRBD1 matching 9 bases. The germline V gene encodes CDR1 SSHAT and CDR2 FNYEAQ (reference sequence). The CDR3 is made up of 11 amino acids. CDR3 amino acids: CVSGTGSQQFF. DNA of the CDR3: TGTGTGTCCGGGACAGGGAGTCAGCAGTTCTTC.

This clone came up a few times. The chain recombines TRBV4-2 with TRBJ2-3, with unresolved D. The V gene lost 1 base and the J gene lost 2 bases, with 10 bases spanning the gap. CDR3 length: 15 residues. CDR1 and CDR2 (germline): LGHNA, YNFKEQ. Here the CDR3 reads CASSQAADFTDTQYF. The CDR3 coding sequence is TGTGCCAGCAGCCAAGCCGCTGACTTCACAGATACGCAGTATTTT.

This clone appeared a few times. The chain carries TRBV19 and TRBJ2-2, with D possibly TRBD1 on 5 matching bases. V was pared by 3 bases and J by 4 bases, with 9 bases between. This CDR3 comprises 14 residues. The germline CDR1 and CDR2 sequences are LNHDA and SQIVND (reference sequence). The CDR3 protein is CASSIGQGTGELFF. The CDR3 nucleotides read TGTGCCAGTAGTATTGGGCAGGGCACCGGGGAGCTGTTTTTT. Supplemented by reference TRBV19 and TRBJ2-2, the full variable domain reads DGGITQSPKYLFRKEGQNVTLSCEQNLNHDAMYWYRQDPGQGLRLIYYSQIVNDFQKGDIAEGYSVSREKKESFPLTVTSAQKNPTAFYLCASSIGQGTGELFFGEGSRLTVL.

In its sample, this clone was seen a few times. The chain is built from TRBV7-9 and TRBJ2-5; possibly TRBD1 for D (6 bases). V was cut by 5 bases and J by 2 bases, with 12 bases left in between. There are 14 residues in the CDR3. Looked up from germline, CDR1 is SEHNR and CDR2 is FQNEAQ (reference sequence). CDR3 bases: TGTGCCAGCAGCAGCCGAGGGACACAAGAGACCCAGTACTTC. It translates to CASSSRGTQETQYF.

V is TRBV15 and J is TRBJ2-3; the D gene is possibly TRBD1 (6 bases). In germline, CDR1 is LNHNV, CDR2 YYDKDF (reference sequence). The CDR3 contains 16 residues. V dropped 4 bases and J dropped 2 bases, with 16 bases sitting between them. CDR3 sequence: CATSKERRTVTDTQYF. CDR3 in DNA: TGTGCCACCAGCAAAGAACGTAGGACAGTCACAGATACGCAGTATTTT.

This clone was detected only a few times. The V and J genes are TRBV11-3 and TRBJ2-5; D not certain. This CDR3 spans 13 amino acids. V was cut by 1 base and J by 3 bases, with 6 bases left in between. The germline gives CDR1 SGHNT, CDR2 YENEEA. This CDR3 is CASSLGSEETQYF. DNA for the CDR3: TGTGCCAGCAGCTTAGGAAGCGAAGAGACCCAGTACTTC.

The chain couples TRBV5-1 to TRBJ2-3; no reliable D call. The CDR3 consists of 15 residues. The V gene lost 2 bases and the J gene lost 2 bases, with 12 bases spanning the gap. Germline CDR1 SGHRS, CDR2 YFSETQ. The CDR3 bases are TGCGCCAGCAGCTTCCCCTCCGGTTCCACAGATACGCAGTATTTT. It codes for CASSFPSGSTDTQYF.

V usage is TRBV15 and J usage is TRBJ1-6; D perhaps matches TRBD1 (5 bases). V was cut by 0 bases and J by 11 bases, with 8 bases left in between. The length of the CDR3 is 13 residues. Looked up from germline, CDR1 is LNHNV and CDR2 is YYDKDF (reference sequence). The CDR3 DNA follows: TGTGCCACCAGCAGAGATGCGGGACCACCCCTCCACTTT. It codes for CATSRDAGPPLHF.

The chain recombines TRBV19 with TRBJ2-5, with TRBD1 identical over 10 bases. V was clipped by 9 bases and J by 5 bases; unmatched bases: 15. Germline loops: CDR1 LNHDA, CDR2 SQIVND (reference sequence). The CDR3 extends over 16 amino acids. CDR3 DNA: TGTGCCAGCCGAGGGTCCGGGACAGGGGCCGGGGAGACCCAGTACTTC. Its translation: CASRGSGTGAGETQYF.

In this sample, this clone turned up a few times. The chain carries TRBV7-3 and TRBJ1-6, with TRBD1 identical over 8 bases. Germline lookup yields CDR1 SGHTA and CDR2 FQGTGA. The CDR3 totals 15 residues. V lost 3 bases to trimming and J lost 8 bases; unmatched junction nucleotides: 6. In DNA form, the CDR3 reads TGTGCCAGCAGCTTCATGCAGGGGGCGGATTCACCCCTCCACTTT. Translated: CASSFMQGADSPLHF.

CDR3 amino acids: CASSQEVTQGTILAAFF. CDR3 DNA sequence: TGCGCCAGCAGCCAAGAAGTGACCCAGGGGACAATACTTGCGGCTTTCTTT. J is TRBJ1-1 and V is TRBV4-1; D is possibly TRBD1 (6 bases). V dropped 0 bases and J dropped 11 bases, with 25 bases sitting between them. Germline loops: CDR1 MGHRA, CDR2 YSYEKL. The CDR3 has 17 amino acids.

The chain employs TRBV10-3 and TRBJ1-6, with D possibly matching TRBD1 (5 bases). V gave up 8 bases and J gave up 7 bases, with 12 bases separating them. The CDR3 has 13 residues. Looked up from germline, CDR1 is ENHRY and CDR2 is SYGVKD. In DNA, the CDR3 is TGTGCCATCGGGTCCGGGGGGAATTCACCCCTCCACTTT. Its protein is CAIGSGGNSPLHF.

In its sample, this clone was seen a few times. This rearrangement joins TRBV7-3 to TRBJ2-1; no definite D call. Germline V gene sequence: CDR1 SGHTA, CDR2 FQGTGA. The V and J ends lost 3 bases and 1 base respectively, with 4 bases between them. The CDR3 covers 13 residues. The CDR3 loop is CASSFTSYNEQFF. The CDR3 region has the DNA TGTGCCAGCAGCTTCACTTCCTACAATGAGCAGTTCTTC.

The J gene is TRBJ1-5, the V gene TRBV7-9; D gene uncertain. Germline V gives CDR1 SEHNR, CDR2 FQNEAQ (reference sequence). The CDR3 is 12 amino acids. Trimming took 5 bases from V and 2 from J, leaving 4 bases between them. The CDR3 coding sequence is TGTGCCAGCAGCCCGGGCAATCAGCCCCAGCATTTT. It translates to CASSPGNQPQHF.